This entry lists 11 T cell receptor beta chains sequenced from one sample in a study of T cells in Graves' hyperthyroidism and ophthalmopathy. TCR beta CDR3 sequences were amplified from RNA transcripts. When the TCR CDR3 underwent first-round RT-PCR, the HTBI primer set was used. TCRdb re-called the multiplex PCR reads through MiXCR, storing one row per CDR3 protein. The sample records about 620,000 distinct CDR3 sequences, about a sixth being singletons. The source material was blood. These receptors were taken from a woman in her 30s with Graves' hyperthyroidism.

This clonotype was seen more than once but under ten times. The V gene is TRBV29-1, the J gene TRBJ1-5, with 7 bases that match TRBD1. This CDR3 spans 15 amino acids. CDR1 is SQVTM and CDR2 is ANQGSEA in the germline V gene. Trimming took 7 bases from V and 2 from J; bases not matched to a gene: 11. The CDR3 reads CSDQDREGGNQPQHF. The CDR3 region has the DNA TGCAGCGACCAAGACAGGGAGGGCGGCAATCAGCCCCAGCATTTT.

In its sample, this clonotype was seen many times. The chain carries TRBV6-1 and TRBJ2-7; D not resolved. The CDR3 length is 14 residues. Germline V gene data show CDR1 as MNHNS and CDR2 as SASEGT. Trimming removed 3 bases at V and 9 bases at J, with 18 bases between. DNA for the CDR3: TGTGCCAGCAGTGAGGTGGTGGCCTCCTCCGGGCAGTACTTC. Its translation: CASSEVVASSGQYF.

This clonotype appeared many times. DNA of the CDR3: TGTGCCAGCAGTGGACCACCGACGGACTATGGCTACACCTTC. Residues: CASSGPPTDYGYTF. The V and J genes are TRBV12-3 or TRBV12-4 and TRBJ1-2, with D unresolved. The ends were cut back, 5 bases at V and 3 bases at J, with 13 bases in the middle. The CDR3 sequence is 14 residues long.

Concerning this clonotype: A much bigger clone sits one base away, suggesting this may be a read error. V is TRBV2 and J is TRBJ2-7, with a possible D match to TRBD2 (5 bases). The germline V gene encodes CDR1 SNHLY and CDR2 FYNNEI. The CDR3 extends over 16 amino acids. The CDR3 nucleotides read TGTGCCAGCAGTGAGCTGATAGCGCCTCTCTCCTACGAGCAGTGCTTC. This translates into CASSELIAPLSYEQCF.

The rearrangement links TRBV18 to TRBJ2-2; TRBD1 agrees at 9 bases. The CDR3 length is 15 residues. Germline lookup yields CDR1 KGHSH and CDR2 LQKENI. The J segment lost 7 bases and the V segment lost 3 bases, leaving 6 bases of the junction unmatched. For the CDR3, the DNA is TGTGCCAGCTCACCGGGACAGGGTCGGAGCGGGGAGCTGTTTTTT. Its translation is CASSPGQGRSGELFF. Combining the CDR3 with reference TRBV18 and TRBJ2-2 gives the whole variable domain NAGVMQNPRHLVRRRGQEARLRCSPMKGHSHVYWYRQLPEEGLKFMVYLQKENIIDESGMPKERFSAEFPKEGPSILRIQQVVRGDSAAYFCASSPGQGRSGELFFGEGSRLTVL.

The rearrangement uses TRBV12-5 and TRBJ2-3, with D unclear. The CDR3 runs 14 residues. CDR1 LGHNT and CDR2 FRNRAP come from the germline V gene. Trimming cost V 6 bases and J 3 bases, with 13 bases left between them. DNA of the CDR3: TGTGCTAGTGGCCCCCCTGAGGAAACAGATACGCAGTATTTT. Translated, it gives CASGPPEETDTQYF.

With regard to this clonotype: This could be a read error, since a much larger clone is one nucleotide away. The chain recombines TRBV7-9 with TRBJ1-1, with D perhaps TRBD1 (5 bases). The CDR3 totals 15 residues. Germline V lookup: CDR1 SEHNR, CDR2 FQNEAQ (reference sequence). The CDR3 DNA follows: TGTGCCGGCAGCTCGGGGGTCTCAAGTTACACTGAAGCTTTCTTT. Translated, it gives CAGSSGVSSYTEAFF.

This clonotype appeared many times. The CDR3 spells CASRGTSGGELFF. DNA for the CDR3: TGTGCCAGCAGAGGGACTAGCGGCGGGGAGCTGTTTTTT. V gene TRBV12-3 or TRBV12-4 combines with J gene TRBJ2-2; 11 positions agree with TRBD2. The CDR3 extends over 13 amino acids. The ends lost 6 bases at V and 7 bases at J; junction bases unmatched: 1.

V is TRBV5-1 and J is TRBJ2-2; D possibly uses TRBD1 or TRBD2 (6 bases each). CDR1 is SGHRS and CDR2 is YFSETQ in the germline V gene. V lost 4 bases, J lost 6 bases, and 13 bases lay in between. The CDR3 sequence is 14 residues long. This chain's CDR3 is CASSPGGGAGELFF. The CDR3 region has the DNA TGCGCCAGCAGCCCCGGGGGCGGGGCCGGGGAGCTGTTTTTT.

The CDR3 is CSARDRGGSGSYEQYF. In DNA, the CDR3 is TGCAGTGCTAGAGATCGGGGGGGTAGCGGGAGCTACGAGCAGTACTTC. V gene TRBV20-1 combines with J gene TRBJ2-7, with 9 bases that match TRBD2. The CDR3 has 16 residues. Trimming cost V 0 bases and J 3 bases; bases outside gene matches: 9. Germline assignment: CDR1 DFQATT and CDR2 SNEGSKA (reference sequence).

This clonotype was counted only a few times. This chain links TRBV20-1 with TRBJ1-5, with a possible D match to TRBD1 (5 bases). The CDR3 totals 15 residues. V shed 0 bases and J shed 4 bases, with 13 bases lying between them. From germline, CDR1 is DFQATT and CDR2 SNEGSKA (reference sequence). CDR3 in amino acids: CSARDLRAPNQPQHF. In DNA, the CDR3 is TGCAGTGCTAGAGATCTCAGGGCCCCTAATCAGCCCCAGCATTTT.